Following are 28 T cell receptor beta chains from one sample sequenced in a study of cytomegalovirus exposure and HLA in healthy donors. The PCR employed 60 Vbeta primers together with 13 Jbeta primers. Profiled with immunoSEQ multiplex PCR; TCRdb holds only in-frame clones, not every one. The sample carries around 61,000 clones, about two thirds recorded once. The sample was PBMCs. These receptors were collected from a man aged 35 to 55 in good health and CMV-seropositive.

The V and J genes are TRBV30 and TRBJ1-5; D gene uncertain. V was pared by 1 base and J by 11 bases, with 9 bases between. The CDR3 is 11 amino acids. Germline V CDR1 and CDR2: GTSNPN, SVGIG (reference sequence). The CDR3 DNA is TGTGCCTGGAGTGAAGGCGGGGCCCAGCATTTT. Residues: CAWSEGGAQHF.

The rearrangement uses TRBV5-5 and TRBJ1-4, with D possibly TRBD1 on 6 matching bases. CDR1 and CDR2 (germline): SGHKS, YYEKEE (reference sequence). The CDR3 contains 15 residues. Trimming took 5 bases from V and 8 from J, leaving 19 bases between them. CDR3 bases: TGTGCCAGCAGGCCTGGCGGGGGGCGCGAAGAAAAACTGTTTTTT. Its translation is CASRPGGGREEKLFF.

The chain joins TRBV4-2 to TRBJ2-7; 12 nucleotides line up with TRBD2. CDR1 and CDR2 (germline): LGHNA, YNFKEQ. Trimming at V came to 5 bases and at J to 1 base, leaving 9 bases not matched to a gene. The CDR3 loop spans 17 amino acids. The CDR3 loop reads CASSSRLAGVVSYEQYF. The CDR3 DNA is TGTGCCAGCAGCTCCCGACTAGCGGGAGTCGTTTCCTACGAGCAGTACTTC.

This clone turned up a few times. The chain has TRBV7-2 and TRBJ1-5; 9 bases fit TRBD1. V lost 1 base and J lost 3; bases outside the gene matches: 4. The CDR3 is 16 amino acids. Germline CDR1 SGHTA, CDR2 FQGNSA. CDR3 nucleotide sequence: TGTGCCAGCAGCTTAGGGACAGGGGCGTCCAATCAGCCCCAGCATTTT. Protein product: CASSLGTGASNQPQHF.

This chain uses TRBV7-8 with TRBJ1-3; weak D call: TRBD1 (5 bases). V lost 2 bases, J lost 1 base, and 15 bases lay in between. The CDR3 contains 17 residues. Germline CDR1 reads SGHVS; CDR2 reads FQNEAQ. The CDR3 DNA follows: TGTGCCAGCAGCTTATATGGCAGGACAATATCTGGAAACACCATATATTTT. Encoded protein: CASSLYGRTISGNTIYF. The entire variable domain, with the rest obtained from reference TRBV7-8 and TRBJ1-3, is as follows: GAGVSQSPRYKVAKRGQDVALRCDPISGHVSLFWYQQALGQGPEFLTYFQNEAQLDKSGLPSDRFFAERPEGSVSTLKIQRTQQEDSAVYLCASSLYGRTISGNTIYFGEGSWLTVV.

The chain uses TRBV2 and TRBJ2-5; 10 nucleotides agree with TRBD2. Germline loops: CDR1 SNHLY, CDR2 FYNNEI. The CDR3 loop spans 16 amino acids. The junction had 8 bases not matched to a gene; V was cut back by 3 bases and J by 4 bases. Written as DNA, the CDR3 is TGTGCCAGCAGTGAGCAAGCGGGAGGGCCGGGAGAGACCCAGTACTTC. Protein: CASSEQAGGPGETQYF.

The V call is TRBV7-9, the J call TRBJ2-3; unclear D gene. The CDR3 contains 11 residues. The germline V gene encodes CDR1 SEHNR and CDR2 FQNEAQ (reference sequence). Deletions cut 3 bases from V and 5 bases from J, with 3 bases between. CDR3 DNA: TGTGCCAGCAGCTTCGTAGATACGCAGTATTTT. This encodes CASSFVDTQYF.

The chain joins TRBV25-1 to TRBJ2-5; 10 nucleotides match TRBD2. V was pared by 9 bases and J by 4 bases, with 5 bases of the junction left unmatched. This CDR3 has 13 residues. The germline gives CDR1 MGHDK, CDR2 SYGVNS. CDR3 nucleotides: TGTGCCAGTACCATAGCGGGAGGAGAGACCCAGTACTTC. Translation gives CASTIAGGETQYF.

This clone was counted between two and nine times. The chain is built from TRBV7-8 and TRBJ2-7; a possible D gene is TRBD2 (5 bases). The V end was cut by 5 bases, the J end by 0 bases, with 17 bases between. Germline V gene sequence: CDR1 SGHVS, CDR2 FQNEAQ. This CDR3 spans 16 amino acids. The CDR3 coding sequence is TGTGCCAGCAGCCCCATGAGGGTTGTACTCTCCTACGAGCAGTACTTC. Translating it yields CASSPMRVVLSYEQYF.

This chain connects TRBV7-8 to TRBJ2-3; D possibly corresponds to TRBD1 (6 bases). This CDR3 has 13 residues. Germline CDR1 is SGHVS and CDR2 is FQNEAQ. Trimming pared 5 bases from V and 4 bases from J, leaving 10 bases between. CDR3 nucleotide sequence: TGTGCCAGCAGCACGGACAGATCAGATACGCAGTATTTT. Translating gives CASSTDRSDTQYF.

V gene TRBV6-5 combines with J gene TRBJ2-1, with TRBD2 identical over 10 bases. This CDR3 comprises 16 residues. Germline V CDR1 and CDR2: MNHEY, SVGAGI. The trim removed 0 bases at V and 8 bases at J, leaving 7 bases unmatched. The CDR3 DNA is TGTGCCAGCAGTTACTCGATGTCTAGCGGGAGCTATGAGCAGTTCTTC. Translation gives CASSYSMSSGSYEQFF.

V and J are TRBV4-1 and TRBJ2-1; D gene uncertain. Deletions cut 4 bases from V and 7 bases from J, with 14 bases between. Germline CDR1 reads MGHRA; CDR2 reads YSYEKL. CDR3 size: 14 residues. CDR3: CASSPYLEWNEQFF. CDR3 in DNA: TGCGCCAGCAGCCCGTACCTAGAGTGGAATGAGCAGTTCTTC.

The chain links TRBV7-6 to TRBJ1-4, with 8 bases that match TRBD1. The CDR3 runs to 15 residues. In germline, CDR1 is SGHVS, CDR2 FNYEAQ. Trimming removed 8 bases from V and 4 bases from J; junction bases left unmatched: 9. CDR3 region: CASGKTGGGNEKLFF. CDR3 DNA: TGTGCCAGCGGAAAAACAGGGGGTGGTAATGAAAAACTGTTTTTT. The whole variable domain, filled in from reference TRBV7-6 and TRBJ1-4, reads GAGVSQSPRYKVTKRGQDVALRCDPISGHVSLYWYRQALGQGPEFLTYFNYEAQQDKSGLPNDRFSAERPEGSISTLTIQRTEQRDSAMYRCASGKTGGGNEKLFFGSGTQLSVL.

The J gene is TRBJ1-5, the V gene TRBV19; D perhaps matches TRBD1 (6 bases). Germline CDR1 and CDR2: LNHDA and SQIVND (reference sequence). The V gene lost 2 bases and the J gene lost 0 bases, with 11 bases spanning the gap. This CDR3 contains 16 residues. The DNA of the CDR3 is TGTGCCAGTAGTATACAGGGGCTGTATAGCAATCAGCCCCAGCATTTT. The encoded protein is CASSIQGLYSNQPQHF.

J is TRBJ2-3 and V is TRBV5-1, with D possibly matching TRBD2 (6 bases). CDR3 size: 17 residues. V shed 0 bases and J shed 4 bases, with 18 bases lying between them. In germline, CDR1 is SGHRS, CDR2 YFSETQ. The CDR3 is CASSLEARGDGADTQYF. The CDR3 DNA sequence: TGCGCCAGCAGCTTGGAGGCGCGGGGCGACGGGGCAGATACGCAGTATTTT.

The sample holds a few counts of this clone. The rearrangement joins TRBV7-3 to TRBJ2-1, with 12 bases that match TRBD2. This CDR3 spans 17 amino acids. Germline CDR1 reads SGHTA; CDR2 reads FQGTGA. V was clipped by 8 bases and J by 7 bases; unmatched bases: 15. This CDR3 reads CASPQTSGSSLGNEQFF. CDR3 nucleotides: TGTGCCAGCCCACAGACTAGCGGGAGCAGTCTAGGGAATGAGCAGTTCTTC. The full variable domain, its missing parts supplied by reference TRBV7-3 and TRBJ2-1, is GAGVSQTPSNKVTEKGKYVELRCDPISGHTALYWYRQSLGQGPEFLIYFQGTGAADDSGLPNDRFFAVRPEGSVSTLKIQRTERGDSAVYLCASPQTSGSSLGNEQFFGPGTRLTVL.

The chain joins TRBV19 to TRBJ1-2, with D perhaps matching TRBD1 (5 bases). The CDR3 has 14 amino acids. Germline assignment: CDR1 LNHDA and CDR2 SQIVND (reference sequence). The ends were cut back, 6 bases at V and 0 bases at J, with 11 bases in the middle. The CDR3 loop reads CASSPPRANYGYTF. The CDR3 DNA reads TGTGCCAGTAGCCCCCCCAGGGCTAACTATGGCTACACCTTC.

V gene TRBV7-9 combines with J gene TRBJ2-7; 7 nucleotides agree with TRBD1. V dropped 2 bases and J dropped 2; count of bases not matched to a gene: 3. Germline V gene sequence: CDR1 SEHNR, CDR2 FQNEAQ (reference sequence). The CDR3 has 14 residues. The CDR3 bases are TGTGCCAGCAGCTTAACAGGGGAGACCTACGAGCAGTACTTC. Translation gives CASSLTGETYEQYF.

This chain connects TRBV5-1 to TRBJ1-1, with D perhaps matching TRBD1 (5 bases). Germline-derived CDR1 and CDR2 are SGHRS and YFSETQ. Trimming pared 2 bases from V and 5 bases from J, leaving 16 bases between. The CDR3 has 15 amino acids. The CDR3 DNA sequence: TGCGCCAGCAGCTTCGGGGCGGGGAAGGGGACTGAAGCTTTCTTT. It encodes CASSFGAGKGTEAFF. The full variable domain, in which reference TRBV5-1 and TRBJ1-1 provide the parts outside the CDR3, is KAGVTQTPRYLIKTRGQQVTLSCSPISGHRSVSWYQQTPGQGLQFLFEYFSETQRNKGNFPGRFSGRQFSNSRSEMNVSTLELGDSALYLCASSFGAGKGTEAFFGQGTRLTVV.

The chain employs TRBV9 and TRBJ2-3; TRBD2 matches 9 bases. CDR3 length: 14 residues. The germline V gene has CDR1 SGDLS and CDR2 YYNGEE. V lost 5 bases to trimming and J lost 7 bases; unmatched junction nucleotides: 8. The CDR3 here is CASSGGGGANTQYF. In DNA, the CDR3 is TGTGCCAGCAGTGGAGGCGGGGGGGCTAATACGCAGTATTTT.

The rearrangement links TRBV4-3 to TRBJ2-7; a possible D gene is TRBD1 (5 bases). The CDR3 is 18 amino acids. Per germline, CDR1 LGHNA and CDR2 YSLEER. V was pared by 0 bases and J by 3 bases, with 21 bases between. The CDR3, as DNA: TGCGCCAGCAGCCAAGAGGCTAACAGGCCGCATTTAAGCTACGAGCAGTACTTC. This gives the protein CASSQEANRPHLSYEQYF.

This chain connects TRBV7-3 to TRBJ2-3, with D possibly being TRBD2 (5 bases). The CDR3 runs 14 residues. V was clipped by 1 base and J by 0 bases, with 5 bases between them. The germline V gene encodes CDR1 SGHTA and CDR2 FQGTGA. CDR3 residues: CASSLRGSTDTQYF. The CDR3 DNA sequence: TGTGCCAGCAGCTTAAGAGGGAGCACAGATACGCAGTATTTT. The full variable domain, completed using reference TRBV7-3 and TRBJ2-3, is GAGVSQTPSNKVTEKGKYVELRCDPISGHTALYWYRQSLGQGPEFLIYFQGTGAADDSGLPNDRFFAVRPEGSVSTLKIQRTERGDSAVYLCASSLRGSTDTQYFGPGTRLTVL.

The chain links TRBV2 to TRBJ1-2, with TRBD1 identical over 7 bases. This CDR3 is 13 amino acids long. Germline lookup yields CDR1 SNHLY and CDR2 FYNNEI. J gave up 3 bases and V 11 bases, and 9 bases lay outside the gene matches. This CDR3 is CAGQQGQDYGYTF. For the CDR3, the DNA is TGTGCCGGGCAACAGGGGCAGGACTATGGCTACACCTTC.

About this clone: This specimen includes other DNA sequences encoding the same CDR3. This chain links TRBV27 with TRBJ2-5, with D possibly being TRBD2 (5 bases). Germline V gene lookup returns CDR1 MNHEY and CDR2 SMNVEV (reference sequence). Trimming left V 3 bases short and J 2 bases short, with 7 bases between. The CDR3 covers 13 residues. CDR3 region: CASSFGIQETQYF. The CDR3 bases are TGTGCCAGCAGTTTCGGGATTCAAGAGACCCAGTACTTC.

The gene calls are TRBV4-2 and TRBJ2-2, with a possible D match to TRBD1 (5 bases). Germline CDR1 reads LGHNA; CDR2 reads YNFKEQ. Trimming stripped 6 bases from V and 1 base from J, with 6 bases between. The CDR3 totals 13 residues. Here the CDR3 DNA reads TGTGCCAGCAGTACAGGGAACACCGGGGAGCTGTTTTTT. This gives the protein CASSTGNTGELFF.

V usage is TRBV11-3 and J usage is TRBJ2-1; tentatively, D is TRBD2 (5 bases). Germline CDR1 SGHNT, CDR2 YENEEA. V was cut by 7 bases and J by 6 bases, with 10 bases left in between. The CDR3 sequence is 12 residues long. CDR3 amino acids: CASTSTGNEQFF. CDR3 bases: TGTGCCAGCACTAGCACGGGCAATGAGCAGTTCTTC.

This rearrangement joins TRBV11-3 to TRBJ2-3; the match to TRBD1 covers 7 bases. The CDR3 spans 16 residues. V shed 1 base and J 0 bases; nucleotides not matched to a gene: 4. CDR1 is SGHNT and CDR2 is YENEEA in the germline V gene. For the CDR3, the DNA is TGTGCCAGCAGCTTAGGGGGACAGCCTAGCACAGATACGCAGTATTTT. It yields the protein CASSLGGQPSTDTQYF.

The chain combines TRBV27 with TRBJ2-1; 10 nucleotides agree with TRBD1. J lost 6 bases, V lost 5 bases, and 4 bases had no gene match. The CDR3 has 14 amino acids. The germline V gene encodes CDR1 MNHEY and CDR2 SMNVEV (reference sequence). The CDR3: CASSGRTGGNEQFF. CDR3 bases: TGTGCCAGCAGTGGACGGACAGGGGGCAATGAGCAGTTCTTC.